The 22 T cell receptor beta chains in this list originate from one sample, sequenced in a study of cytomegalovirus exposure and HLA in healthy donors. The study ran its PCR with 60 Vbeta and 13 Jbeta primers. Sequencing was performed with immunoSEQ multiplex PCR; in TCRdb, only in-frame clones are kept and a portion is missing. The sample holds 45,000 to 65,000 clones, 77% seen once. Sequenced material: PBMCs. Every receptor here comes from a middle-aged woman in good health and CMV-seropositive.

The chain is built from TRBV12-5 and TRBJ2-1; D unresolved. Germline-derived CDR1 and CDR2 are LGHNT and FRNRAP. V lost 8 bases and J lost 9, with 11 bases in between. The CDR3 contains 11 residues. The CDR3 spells CASQVVVEQFF. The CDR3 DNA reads TGTGCTAGTCAGGTTGTAGTTGAGCAGTTCTTC.

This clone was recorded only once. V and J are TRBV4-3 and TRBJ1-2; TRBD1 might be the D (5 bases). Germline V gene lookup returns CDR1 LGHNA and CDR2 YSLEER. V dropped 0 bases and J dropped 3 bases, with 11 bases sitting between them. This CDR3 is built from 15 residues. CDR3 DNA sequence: TGCGCCAGCAGCCAAGATGTAGGGGATTACTATGGCTACACCTTC. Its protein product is CASSQDVGDYYGYTF.

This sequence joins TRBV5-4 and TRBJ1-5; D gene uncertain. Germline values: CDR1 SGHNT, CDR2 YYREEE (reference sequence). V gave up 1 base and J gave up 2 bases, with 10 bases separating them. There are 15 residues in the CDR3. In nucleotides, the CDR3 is TGTGCCAGCAGCTTGACGCCCGGAGGCAATCAGCCCCAGCATTTT. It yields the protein CASSLTPGGNQPQHF.

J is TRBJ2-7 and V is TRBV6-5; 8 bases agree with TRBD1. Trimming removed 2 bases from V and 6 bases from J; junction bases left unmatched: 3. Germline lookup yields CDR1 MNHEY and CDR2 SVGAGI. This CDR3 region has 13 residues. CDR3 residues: CASSYTGQGEQYF. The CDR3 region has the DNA TGTGCCAGCAGTTACACCGGACAGGGCGAGCAGTACTTC.

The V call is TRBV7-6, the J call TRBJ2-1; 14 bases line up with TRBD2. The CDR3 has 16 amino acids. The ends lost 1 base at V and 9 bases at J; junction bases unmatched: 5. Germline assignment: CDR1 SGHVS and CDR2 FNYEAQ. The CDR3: CASSLETSGGAFEQFF. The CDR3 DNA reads TGTGCCAGCAGCTTAGAGACTAGCGGGGGGGCGTTTGAGCAGTTCTTC.

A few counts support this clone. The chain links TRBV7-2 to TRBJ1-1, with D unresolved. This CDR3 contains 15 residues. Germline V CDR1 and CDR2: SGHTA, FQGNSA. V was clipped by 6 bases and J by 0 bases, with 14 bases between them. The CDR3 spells CASRIRGGVNTEAFF. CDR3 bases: TGTGCCAGCAGGATCCGAGGAGGAGTGAACACTGAAGCTTTCTTT.

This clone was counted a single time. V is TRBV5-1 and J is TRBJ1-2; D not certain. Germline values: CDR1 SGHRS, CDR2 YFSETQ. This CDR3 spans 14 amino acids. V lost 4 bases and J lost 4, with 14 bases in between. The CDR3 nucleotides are TGCGCCAGCAGCCTTGACACGGCAAGCTATGGCTACACCTTC. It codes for CASSLDTASYGYTF.

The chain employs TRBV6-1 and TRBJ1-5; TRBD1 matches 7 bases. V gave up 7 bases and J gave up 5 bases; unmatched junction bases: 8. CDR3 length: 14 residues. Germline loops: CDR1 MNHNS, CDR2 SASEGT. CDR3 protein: CASTLTGSHQPQHF. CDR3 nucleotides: TGTGCCAGCACCTTGACAGGGTCTCATCAGCCCCAGCATTTT.

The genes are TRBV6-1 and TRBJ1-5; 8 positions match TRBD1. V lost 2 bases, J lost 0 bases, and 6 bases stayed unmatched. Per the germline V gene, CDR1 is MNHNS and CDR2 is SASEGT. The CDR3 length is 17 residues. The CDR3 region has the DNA TGTGCCAGCAGTGAAAGGCAGGGGGCGGTTAGCAATCAGCCCCAGCATTTT. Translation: CASSERQGAVSNQPQHF.

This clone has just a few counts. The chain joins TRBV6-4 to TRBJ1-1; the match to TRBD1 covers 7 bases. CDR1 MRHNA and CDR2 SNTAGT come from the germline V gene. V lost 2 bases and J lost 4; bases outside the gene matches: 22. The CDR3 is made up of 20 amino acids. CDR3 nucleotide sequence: TGTGCCAGCAGTGACCCCATCCACAGGGGAGGCCACCTAAACACCACTGAAGCTTTCTTT. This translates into CASSDPIHRGGHLNTTEAFF.

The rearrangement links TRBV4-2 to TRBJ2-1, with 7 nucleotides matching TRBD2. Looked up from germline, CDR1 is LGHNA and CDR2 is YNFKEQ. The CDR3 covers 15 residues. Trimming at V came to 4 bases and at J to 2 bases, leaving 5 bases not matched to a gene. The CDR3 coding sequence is TGTGCCAGCAGCCCGCACGGACTAGCCTACAATGAGCAGTTCTTC. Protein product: CASSPHGLAYNEQFF.

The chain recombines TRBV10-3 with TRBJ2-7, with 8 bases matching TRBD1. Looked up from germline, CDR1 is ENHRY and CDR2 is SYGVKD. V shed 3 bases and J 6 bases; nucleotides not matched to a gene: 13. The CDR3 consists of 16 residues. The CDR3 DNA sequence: TGTGCCATCAGTGATCCCGTCCAGGGGGCGAGGCTCGAGCAGTACTTC. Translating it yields CAISDPVQGARLEQYF.

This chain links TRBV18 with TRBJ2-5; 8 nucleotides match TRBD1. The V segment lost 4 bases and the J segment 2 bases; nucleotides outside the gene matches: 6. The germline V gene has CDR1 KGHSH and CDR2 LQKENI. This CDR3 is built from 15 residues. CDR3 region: CASSLPRDRQETQYF. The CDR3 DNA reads TGTGCCAGCTCACTCCCCCGGGACAGGCAAGAGACCCAGTACTTC. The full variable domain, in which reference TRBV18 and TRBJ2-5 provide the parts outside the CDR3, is NAGVMQNPRHLVRRRGQEARLRCSPMKGHSHVYWYRQLPEEGLKFMVYLQKENIIDESGMPKERFSAEFPKEGPSILRIQQVVRGDSAAYFCASSLPRDRQETQYFGPGTRLLVL.

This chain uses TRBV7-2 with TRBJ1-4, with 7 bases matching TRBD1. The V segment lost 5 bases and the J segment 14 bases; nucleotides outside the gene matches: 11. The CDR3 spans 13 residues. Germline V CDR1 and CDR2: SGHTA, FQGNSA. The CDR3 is CASSPGTDRPLFF. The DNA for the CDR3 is TGTGCCAGCAGCCCCGGGACAGACCGACCCCTGTTTTTT. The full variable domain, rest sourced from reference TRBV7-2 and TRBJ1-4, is GAGVSQSPSNKVTEKGKDVELRCDPISGHTALYWYRQSLGQGLEFLIYFQGNSAPDKSGLPSDRFSAERTGGSVSTLTIQRTQQEDSAVYLCASSPGTDRPLFFGSGTQLSVL.

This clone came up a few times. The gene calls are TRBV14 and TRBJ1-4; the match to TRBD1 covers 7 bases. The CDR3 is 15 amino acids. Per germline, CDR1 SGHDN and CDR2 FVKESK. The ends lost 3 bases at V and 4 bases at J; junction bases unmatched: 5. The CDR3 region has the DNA TGTGCCAGCAGCCATGGACAGGCCTATAATGAAAAACTGTTTTTT. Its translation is CASSHGQAYNEKLFF.

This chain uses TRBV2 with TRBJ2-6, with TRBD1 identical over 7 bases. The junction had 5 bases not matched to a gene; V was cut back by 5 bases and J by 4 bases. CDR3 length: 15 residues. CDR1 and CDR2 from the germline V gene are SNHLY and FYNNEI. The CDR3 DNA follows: TGTGCCAGCAGTTGGACAGGCCCCGGGGCCAACGTCCTGACTTTC. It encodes CASSWTGPGANVLTF.

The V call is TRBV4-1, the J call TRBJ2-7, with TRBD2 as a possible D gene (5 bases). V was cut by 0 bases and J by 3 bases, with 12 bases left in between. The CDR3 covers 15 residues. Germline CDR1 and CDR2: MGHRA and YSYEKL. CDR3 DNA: TGCGCCAGCAGCCAAGATCCTCAGGACTTCTACGAGCAGTACTTC. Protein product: CASSQDPQDFYEQYF.

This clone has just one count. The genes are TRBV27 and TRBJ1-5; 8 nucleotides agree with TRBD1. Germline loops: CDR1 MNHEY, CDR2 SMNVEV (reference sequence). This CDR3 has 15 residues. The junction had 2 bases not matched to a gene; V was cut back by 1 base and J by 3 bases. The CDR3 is CASSLYRGDNQPQHF. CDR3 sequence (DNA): TGTGCCAGCAGTTTATACAGGGGGGACAATCAGCCCCAGCATTTT.

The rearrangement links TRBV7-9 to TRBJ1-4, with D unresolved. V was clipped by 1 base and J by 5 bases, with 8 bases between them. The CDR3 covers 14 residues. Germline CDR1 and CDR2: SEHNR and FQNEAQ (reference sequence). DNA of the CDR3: TGTGCCAGCAGCTTAGAGACAAGGAATGAAAAACTGTTTTTT. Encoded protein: CASSLETRNEKLFF. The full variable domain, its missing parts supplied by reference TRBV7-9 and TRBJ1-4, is DTGVSQNPRHKITKRGQNVTFRCDPISEHNRLYWYRQTLGQGPEFLTYFQNEAQLEKSRLLSDRFSAERPKGSFSTLEIQRTEQGDSAMYLCASSLETRNEKLFFGSGTQLSVL.

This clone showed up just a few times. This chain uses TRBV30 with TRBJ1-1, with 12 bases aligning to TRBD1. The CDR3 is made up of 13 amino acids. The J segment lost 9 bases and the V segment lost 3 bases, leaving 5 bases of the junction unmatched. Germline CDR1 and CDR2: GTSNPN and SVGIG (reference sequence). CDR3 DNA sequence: TGTGCCTGGAGGTCCGGGACAGGGGGCCAAGCTTTCTTT. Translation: CAWRSGTGGQAFF.

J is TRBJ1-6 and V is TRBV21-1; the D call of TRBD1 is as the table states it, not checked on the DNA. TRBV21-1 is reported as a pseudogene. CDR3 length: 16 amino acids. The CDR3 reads CASSKVRDRVSPPLHF. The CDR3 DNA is TGTGCCAGCAGCAAAGTGCGGGACAGGGTTTCGCCACCCCTCCACTTT.

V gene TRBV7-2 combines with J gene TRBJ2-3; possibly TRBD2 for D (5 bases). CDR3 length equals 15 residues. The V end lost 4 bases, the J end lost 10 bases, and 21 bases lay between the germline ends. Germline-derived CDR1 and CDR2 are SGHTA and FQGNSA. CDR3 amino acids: CASSSPGSLSLAQYF. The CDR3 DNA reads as TGTGCCAGCAGCTCACCGGGAAGCTTGAGTCTGGCGCAGTATTTT.